These T cell receptor beta chains were read from a single sample in a study of blood T cell repertoires in COVID-19. Only in-frame clones appear in the TCRdb table, and some are missing; sequencing was by immunoSEQ multiplex PCR. This table holds 200,000 to 300,000 clones, about nine tenths found once. Specimen: peripheral blood. The receptors originated from a man aged 55-75 years with acute or convalescent COVID-19. CDR3s include the opening cysteine and the closing phenylalanine or tryptophan. A D gene is named only where the DNA matches it firmly. Rows may omit the clone size; those that give it use once, few, many or a size class.

V gene	J gene	D gene	clone size	CDR3 protein	CDR3 DNA
TRBV5-6	TRBJ1-6	NA	NA	CASSLATADLMGNSPLHF	TGTGCCAGCAGCTTGGCGACAGCCGACTTAATGGGGAATTCACCCCTCCACTTT
TRBV11-2	TRBJ2-7	TRBD1	NA	CASSYTGDEQYF	TGTGCCAGCAGCTATACAGGGGACGAGCAGTACTTC
TRBV10-3	TRBJ2-1	TRBD2	NA	CAIRIAGGPGNEQFF	TGTGCCATCAGAATAGCGGGAGGGCCAGGGAATGAGCAGTTCTTC
TRBV4-2	TRBJ2-1	TRBD2	NA	CASSQVDPGLAGLLSSYNEQFF	TGTGCCAGCAGCCAAGTGGATCCGGGACTAGCGGGCCTCTTAAGCTCCTACAATGAGCAGTTCTTC
TRBV2	TRBJ2-2	TRBD2	NA	CASRPPSGNGELFF	TGTGCCAGCAGGCCGCCTAGCGGGAACGGGGAGCTGTTTTTT
TRBV4-3	TRBJ1-4	NA	NA	CASSQDPFGGHNEKLFF	TGCGCCAGCAGCCAAGATCCTTTTGGCGGCCACAATGAAAAACTGTTTTTT
TRBV6-1	TRBJ2-1	TRBD2	NA	CASSEAGTSSFNEQFF	TGTGCCAGCAGTGAAGCCGGGACTAGTAGTTTCAATGAGCAGTTCTTC
TRBV30	TRBJ2-2	TRBD2	NA	CAWSDLREGRTGELFF	TGTGCCTGGAGTGATCTGCGGGAGGGCCGCACCGGGGAGCTGTTTTTT
TRBV28	TRBJ2-7	TRBD2	NA	CASSPSTGTSGNEQYF	TGTGCCAGCAGTCCCTCAACCGGGACTAGCGGGAACGAGCAGTACTTC
TRBV7-9	TRBJ1-1	NA	NA	CASSLNQVVDSRRAFF	TGTGCCAGCAGCTTAAATCAGGTAGTGGACTCCAGGCGGGCTTTCTTT
TRBV5-1	TRBJ2-1	TRBD1	NA	CASSLDRVIGGEQFF	TGCGCCAGCAGCCTGGACAGGGTTATAGGAGGTGAGCAGTTCTTC
TRBV28	TRBJ2-1	TRBD1	NA	CASSISGTGAGRRAHNEQFF	TGTGCCAGCAGTATCTCCGGGACAGGGGCCGGCAGGAGGGCGCACAATGAGCAGTTCTTC
TRBV5-1	TRBJ2-1	NA	NA	CASSASGQAGRNEQFF	TGCGCCAGCAGCGCCTCGGGACAAGCCGGACGGAATGAGCAGTTCTTC
TRBV11-2	TRBJ1-1	NA	few	CASSLDQDSRVFF	TGTGCCAGCAGCTTAGATCAGGACAGTCGGGTTTTCTTT
TRBV30	TRBJ2-3	TRBD2	NA	CAWTFLAGAGTDTQYF	TGTGCCTGGACCTTTTTAGCGGGAGCGGGGACAGATACGCAGTATTTT
TRBV30	TRBJ1-4	TRBD1	NA	CAWNYRGVDEKLFF	TGTGCCTGGAACTACAGGGGTGTTGATGAAAAACTGTTTTTT
TRBV3-1/TRBV3-2	TRBJ2-3	NA	NA	CASSQDDSGSADTQYF	TGTGCCAGCAGCCAAGATGACAGCGGGTCTGCAGATACGCAGTATTTT
TRBV28	TRBJ2-7	TRBD2	few	CASSSSGRIAHEQYF	TGTGCCAGCAGTAGTAGCGGGAGGATCGCCCACGAGCAGTACTTC
TRBV7-2	TRBJ1-5	TRBD1	NA	CASSLRGGQGGQPQHF	TGTGCCAGCAGCCTCCGTGGTGGACAGGGGGGTCAGCCCCAGCATTTT
TRBV11-1	TRBJ2-7	TRBD1	few	CASSSTQGDEQYF	TGTGCCAGCAGCTCGACACAGGGGGACGAGCAGTACTTC
TRBV6-2/TRBV6-3	TRBJ1-5	NA	NA	CASSSTGTNQPQHF	TGTGCCAGCAGTTCTACCGGGACTAATCAGCCCCAGCATTTT
TRBV11-2	TRBJ2-5	TRBD1	NA	CASSSRDRGHQETQYF	TGTGCCAGCAGCTCCCGGGACAGGGGCCACCAGGAGACCCAGTACTTC
TRBV19	TRBJ1-6	NA	NA	CASSRQVGENSPLHF	TGTGCCAGTAGTCGACAGGTGGGCGAGAATTCACCCCTCCACTTT
TRBV11-2	TRBJ1-4	NA	NA	CASSLAGRIEKLFF	TGTGCCAGCAGCTTAGCGGGGAGGATTGAAAAACTGTTTTTT
TRBV28	TRBJ1-2	TRBD1	NA	CASSLLGQPNYGYTF	TGTGCCAGCAGTTTATTGGGACAGCCTAACTATGGCTACACCTTC
TRBV6-5	TRBJ1-3	NA	once	CASTRGASSGNTIYF	TGTGCCAGCACGCGCGGCGCCTCCTCTGGAAACACCATATATTTT
TRBV3-1/TRBV3-2	TRBJ2-1	NA	NA	CAGSQVVSSEQFF	TGTGCCGGCAGCCAAGTAGTGTCCTCCGAGCAGTTCTTC
TRBV28	TRBJ1-4	NA	NA	CASSSGGSAEKLFF	TGTGCCAGCAGTTCTGGGGGGTCTGCTGAAAAACTGTTTTTT
TRBV10-3	TRBJ2-7	TRBD1	NA	CAISESTGTGFWYF	TGTGCCATCAGTGAGTCCACCGGGACAGGGTTCTGGTACTTC
TRBV7-6	TRBJ1-5	TRBD1	NA	CASSLAPGQGDQPQHF	TGTGCCAGCAGCTTAGCCCCGGGACAGGGGGATCAGCCCCAGCATTTT
TRBV19	TRBJ2-2	NA	NA	CASRARPEGELFF	TGTGCCAGTAGGGCTAGGCCGGAGGGGGAGCTGTTTTTT
TRBV9	TRBJ1-2	TRBD1	NA	CASSVEVRGRVDGYTF	TGTGCCAGCAGCGTAGAAGTTAGGGGGCGGGTGGATGGCTACACCTTC
TRBV3-1/TRBV3-2	TRBJ2-3	TRBD1	once	CASSQGQGMTDTQYF	TGTGCCAGCAGCCAAGGACAGGGGATGACAGATACGCAGTATTTT
TRBV2	TRBJ2-7	TRBD1	NA	CASRRGRGRSYEQYF	TGTGCCAGCAGGAGGGGCAGGGGGCGTTCCTACGAGCAGTACTTC
TRBV2	TRBJ1-1	NA	NA	CASSEGSGSEAFF	TGTGCCAGCAGTGAAGGGTCCGGGTCTGAAGCTTTCTTT
TRBV21-1	TRBJ1-1	NA	once	CASSNAGVRDTEAFF	TGTGCCAGCAGCAATGCGGGCGTTAGGGACACTGAAGCTTTCTTT
TRBV7-9	TRBJ1-2	NA	NA	CASSSKGLPAGYGYTF	TGTGCCAGCAGTTCGAAGGGACTCCCGGCAGGGTATGGCTACACCTTC
TRBV4-3	TRBJ1-2	TRBD1	NA	CASSQKGTGVDYGYTF	TGCGCCAGCAGCCAAAAGGGGACAGGGGTGGACTATGGCTACACCTTC
TRBV6-6	TRBJ2-1	TRBD2	NA	CASSFRLAGGGNEQFF	TGTGCCAGCAGTTTCCGACTAGCGGGAGGTGGGAATGAGCAGTTCTTC
TRBV7-3	TRBJ2-2	NA	NA	CASSSFGGAKNTGELFF	TGTGCCAGCAGCTCCTTCGGGGGAGCGAAGAACACCGGGGAGCTGTTTTTT
TRBV24-1	TRBJ2-2	NA	NA	CATSDFRLATNTGELFF	TGTGCCACCAGTGATTTTCGGCTAGCGACGAACACCGGGGAGCTGTTTTTT
TRBV18	TRBJ1-2	TRBD1	NA	CASSHDREDGYTF	TGTGCCAGCTCACATGACAGGGAGGATGGCTACACCTTC
TRBV30	TRBJ1-1	TRBD1	once	CAWRVSGGRPEAFF	TGTGCCTGGAGAGTCTCAGGGGGTCGGCCAGAAGCTTTCTTT
TRBV19	TRBJ1-2	NA	NA	CASSPRGVDGYTF	TGTGCCAGTAGTCCACGCGGGGTGGATGGCTACACCTTC
TRBV6-6	TRBJ2-2	TRBD2	NA	CASRLLAGEVGELFF	TGTGCCAGCAGATTACTAGCGGGAGAGGTCGGGGAGCTGTTTTTT
TRBV3-1/TRBV3-2	TRBJ1-1	NA	NA	CASSPRRGTEAFF	TGTGCCAGCAGCCCAAGGAGGGGCACTGAAGCTTTCTTT
TRBV7-2	TRBJ1-1	TRBD1	NA	CASSVQGVPEAFF	TGTGCCAGCAGCGTACAGGGGGTCCCTGAAGCTTTCTTT